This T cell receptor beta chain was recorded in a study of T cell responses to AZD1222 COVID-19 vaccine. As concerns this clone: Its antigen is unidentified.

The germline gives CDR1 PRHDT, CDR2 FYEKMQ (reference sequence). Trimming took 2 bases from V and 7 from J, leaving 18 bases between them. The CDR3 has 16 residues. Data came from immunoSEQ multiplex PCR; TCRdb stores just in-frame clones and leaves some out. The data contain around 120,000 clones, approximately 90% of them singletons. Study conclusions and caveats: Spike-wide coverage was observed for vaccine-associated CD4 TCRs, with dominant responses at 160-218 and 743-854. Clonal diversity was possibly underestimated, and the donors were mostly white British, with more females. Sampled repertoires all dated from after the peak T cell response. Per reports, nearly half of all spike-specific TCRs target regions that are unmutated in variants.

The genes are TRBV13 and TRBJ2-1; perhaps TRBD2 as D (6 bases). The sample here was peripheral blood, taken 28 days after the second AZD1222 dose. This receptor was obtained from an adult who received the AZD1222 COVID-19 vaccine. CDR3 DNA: TGTGCCAGCAGCTTAATTCGGAGGGGTGATGGGAATGAGCAGTTCTTC. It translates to CASSLIRRGDGNEQFF. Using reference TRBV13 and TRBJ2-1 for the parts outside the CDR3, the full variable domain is AAGVIQSPRHLIKEKRETATLKCYPIPRHDTVYWYQQGPGQDPQFLISFYEKMQSDKGSIPDRFSAQQFSDYHSELNMSSLELGDSALYFCASSLIRRGDGNEQFFGPGTRLTVL.